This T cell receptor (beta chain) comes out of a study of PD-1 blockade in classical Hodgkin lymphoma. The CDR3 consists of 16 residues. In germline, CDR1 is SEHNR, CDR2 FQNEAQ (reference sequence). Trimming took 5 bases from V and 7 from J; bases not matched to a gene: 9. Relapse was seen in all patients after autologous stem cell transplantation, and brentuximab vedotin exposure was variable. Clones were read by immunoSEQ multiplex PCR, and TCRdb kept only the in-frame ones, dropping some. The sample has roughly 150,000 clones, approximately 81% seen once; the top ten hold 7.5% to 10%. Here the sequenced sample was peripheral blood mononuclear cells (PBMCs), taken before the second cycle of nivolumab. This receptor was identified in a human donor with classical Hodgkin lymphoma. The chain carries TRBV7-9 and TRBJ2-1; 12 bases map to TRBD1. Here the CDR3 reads CASSGRGQGAFNEQFF. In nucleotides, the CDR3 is TGTGCCAGCAGCGGGAGGGGACAGGGGGCTTTTAATGAGCAGTTCTTC.